This T cell receptor beta chain stems from a study of CD8 T cells in ankylosing spondylitis. Whole-study findings and limits: Earlier reports found some motif variants in synovial fluid and blood in reactive arthritis. Researchers reportedly found disease-linked clones significantly enriched in matched ankylosing spondylitis synovial fluid. Within peripheral blood, clones linked to disease were CD8+ and relatively rare. About 8 highly homologous variants made up a TCR beta motif, and this motif appeared characteristic of ankylosing spondylitis blood.

Making use of molecular barcodes, quantitative 5'-RACE generated TCR beta libraries. TCRdb re-called the 5' RACE reads with MiXCR, one entry per CDR3 protein. In the table there are about 220,000 distinct CDR3 sequences, about 16% of which are singletons. The V gene's germline CDR1 is SGDLS and CDR2 YYNGEE. Trimming cost V 3 bases and J 2 bases; bases outside gene matches: 10. The CDR3 contains 16 residues. Of note for this clonotype: Its antigen is not identified.

The sequenced sample consisted of blood, either unsorted or a sorted T cell fraction (not recorded which). The source is a male donor with ankylosing spondylitis. The J gene is TRBJ2-7, the V gene TRBV9; TRBD2 agrees at 8 bases. In nucleotides, the CDR3 is TGTGCCAGCAGCGCCGGCCCTAGCGGGCGAACCTACGAGCAGTACTTC. Its translation is CASSAGPSGRTYEQYF.